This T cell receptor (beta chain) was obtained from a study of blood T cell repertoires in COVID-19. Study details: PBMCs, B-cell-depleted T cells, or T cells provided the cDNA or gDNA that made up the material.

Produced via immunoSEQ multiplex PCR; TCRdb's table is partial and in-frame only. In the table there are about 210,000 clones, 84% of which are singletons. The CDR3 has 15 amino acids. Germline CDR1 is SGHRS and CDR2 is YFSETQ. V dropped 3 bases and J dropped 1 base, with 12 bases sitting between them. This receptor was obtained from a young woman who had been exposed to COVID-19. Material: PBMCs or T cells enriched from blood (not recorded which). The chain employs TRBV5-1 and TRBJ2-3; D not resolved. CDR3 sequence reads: CASSSYISGTDTQYF. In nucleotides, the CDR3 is TGCGCCAGCAGCTCTTATATTTCTGGCACAGATACGCAGTATTTT.